This passage covers 31 T cell receptor beta chains from one sample sequenced in a study of T-cell memory formation after mild COVID-19. TCRdb recomputed calls from the 5' RACE reads with MiXCR, one row per CDR3 protein. This table has around 300,000 distinct CDR3 sequences, over 10% appearing once. Source material: PBMCs or a T cell subset sorted from them (not recorded which). The receptors originated from a young man who had mild COVID-19 (a few samples of this study predate the infection). Cell type and time point are not known.

In its sample, this clonotype was seen a few times. The V and J genes are TRBV5-1 and TRBJ2-2, with a tentative D call TRBD1 (5 bases). The V gene lost 7 bases and the J gene lost 7 bases, with 8 bases spanning the gap. Germline CDR1 is SGHRS and CDR2 is YFSETQ. This CDR3 is 11 amino acids long. In DNA, the CDR3 is TGCGCCAGCCCCAGGGACGGGGAGCTGTTTTTT. It translates to CASPRDGELFF.

V gene TRBV7-2 combines with J gene TRBJ2-2, with 11 nucleotides matching TRBD2. V shed 5 bases and J 5 bases; nucleotides not matched to a gene: 4. This CDR3 region has 15 residues. The germline V gene encodes CDR1 SGHTA and CDR2 FQGNSA. The DNA of the CDR3 is TGTGCCAGCAGCCTTAGCGGGGGGGTTACCGGGGAGCTGTTTTTT. This translates into CASSLSGGVTGELFF.

The chain couples TRBV6-5 to TRBJ1-1; no clear D. The germline CDR1 and CDR2 sequences are MNHEY and SVGAGI. With 2 bases removed from V and 0 bases from J, the gap between germline ends came to 7 bases. CDR3 size: 14 residues. Here the CDR3 DNA reads TGTGCCAGCAGTTACCAACGGATGAACACTGAAGCTTTCTTT. This encodes CASSYQRMNTEAFF.

This sequence joins TRBV6-5 and TRBJ2-2; D not resolved. Germline lookup yields CDR1 MNHEY and CDR2 SVGAGI. The CDR3 has 14 residues. V lost 8 bases, J lost 3 bases, and 13 bases lay in between. The CDR3 nucleotides read TGTGCCAGCCGGTCTGGCTGGGACACCGGGGAGCTGTTTTTT. Amino acids: CASRSGWDTGELFF.

The table lists this clonotype with many counts. This rearrangement joins TRBV5-1 to TRBJ2-5, with 9 bases aligning to TRBD2. The CDR3 has 16 residues. The junction had 5 bases not matched to a gene; V was cut back by 0 bases and J by 2 bases. Germline V gene sequence: CDR1 SGHRS, CDR2 YFSETQ. This chain's CDR3 is CASSLVASGAQETQYF. The CDR3 coding sequence is TGCGCCAGCAGCTTGGTTGCTAGCGGGGCTCAAGAGACCCAGTACTTC.

The chain joins TRBV11-2 to TRBJ2-3; the D is unclear. V dropped 5 bases and J dropped 2 bases, with 11 bases sitting between them. Looked up from germline, CDR1 is SGHAT and CDR2 is FQNNGV. The CDR3 totals 14 residues. Here the CDR3 reads CASSLRHLTDTQYF. CDR3 nucleotide sequence: TGTGCCAGCAGCCTTAGACACCTCACAGATACGCAGTATTTT.

This clonotype showed up just a few times. V gene TRBV12-5 combines with J gene TRBJ2-1; no clear D gene. V was cut by 3 bases and J by 9 bases, with 12 bases left in between. Germline lookup yields CDR1 LGHNT and CDR2 FRNRAP. The CDR3 has 13 residues. CDR3 sequence (DNA): TGTGCTAGTGGTTTTCTAGGGAATGGTGAGCAGTTCTTC. Protein sequence: CASGFLGNGEQFF.

The chain uses TRBV3-1 and TRBJ2-3; maybe TRBD2 (5 bases). The length of the CDR3 is 20 residues. Trimming took 3 bases from V and 2 from J, leaving 27 bases between them. Germline CDR1 and CDR2: LGHDT and YNNKEL (reference sequence). The CDR3 here is CASSHPGDPPVPIYTDTQYF. CDR3 sequence (DNA): TGTGCCAGCAGCCATCCCGGGGATCCCCCTGTCCCGATTTACACAGATACGCAGTATTTT.

The V and J genes are TRBV7-3 and TRBJ2-1; D is unclear. The V end lost 6 bases, the J end lost 6 bases, and 12 bases lay between the germline ends. From germline, CDR1 is SGHTA and CDR2 FQGTGA. This CDR3 spans 13 amino acids. CDR3 nucleotide sequence: TGTGCCAGCAGTCCCGGGTGGGGCAATGAGCAGTTCTTC. Translating gives CASSPGWGNEQFF. The full variable domain, rest sourced from reference TRBV7-3 and TRBJ2-1, is GAGVSQTPSNKVTEKGKYVELRCDPISGHTALYWYRQSLGQGPEFLIYFQGTGAADDSGLPNDRFFAVRPEGSVSTLKIQRTERGDSAVYLCASSPGWGNEQFFGPGTRLTVL.

In this sample, this clonotype turned up a few times. The J gene is TRBJ2-7, the V gene TRBV6-2 or TRBV6-3; D is ambiguous. V lost 6 bases to trimming and J lost 9 bases, with 15 bases between them. The germline CDR1 and CDR2 sequences are MNHEY and SVGEGT. The CDR3 has 12 residues. The CDR3 sequence: CASSRVSAGQYF. CDR3 bases: TGTGCCAGCAGCCGGGTTAGTGCCGGGCAGTACTTC.

This clonotype has only one observation. The rearrangement uses TRBV7-9 and TRBJ1-2, with D maybe TRBD1 (5 bases). Germline CDR1 reads SEHNR; CDR2 reads FQNEAQ (reference sequence). V shed 10 bases and J shed 8 bases, with 11 bases lying between them. The CDR3 extends over 10 amino acids. CDR3 nucleotide sequence: TGTGCCACCTCGGAGGGGGGCTACACCTTC. Its translation is CATSEGGYTF.

This chain connects TRBV7-2 to TRBJ2-1; D unclear. Germline values: CDR1 SGHTA, CDR2 FQGNSA. The CDR3 consists of 12 residues. V lost 1 base, J lost 8 bases, and 6 bases lay in between. CDR3 loop: CASSLGFYEQFF. CDR3 nucleotide sequence: TGTGCCAGCAGCTTAGGGTTCTATGAGCAGTTCTTC.

The chain recombines TRBV19 with TRBJ2-1; D is undetermined. This CDR3 comprises 14 residues. The germline CDR1 and CDR2 sequences are LNHDA and SQIVND (reference sequence). V lost 7 bases and J lost 3, with 13 bases in between. The CDR3 DNA reads TGTGCCAGTACCCCCAGGACCAGCTACAATGAGCAGTTCTTC. Encoded protein: CASTPRTSYNEQFF.

This clonotype was seen repeatedly, ten times or more. This chain joins TRBV25-1 and TRBJ2-7; 8 nucleotides line up with TRBD1. V lost 6 bases to trimming and J lost 2 bases; unmatched junction nucleotides: 6. This CDR3 region has 14 residues. Germline lookup yields CDR1 MGHDK and CDR2 SYGVNS. This chain's CDR3 is CASSDQGATYEQYF. The CDR3 nucleotides read TGTGCCAGCAGCGATCAGGGGGCTACCTACGAGCAGTACTTC.

V gene TRBV11-2 combines with J gene TRBJ2-5; D is unclear. The length of the CDR3 is 12 residues. Germline CDR1 is SGHAT and CDR2 is FQNNGV. Trimming removed 8 bases from V and 2 bases from J, with 9 bases in between. CDR3 residues: CASEGPQETQYF. CDR3 nucleotide sequence: TGTGCCAGCGAAGGACCACAAGAGACCCAGTACTTC.

This clonotype was seen more than once but under ten times. The V call is TRBV4-1, the J call TRBJ2-5; no firm D call. The CDR3 covers 15 residues. Trimming shortened V by 1 base and J by 2 bases, and 11 bases separated the two germline ends. Germline CDR1 MGHRA, CDR2 YSYEKL. The CDR3 nucleotides read TGCGCCAGCAGCCAAGGGGGTGGGATTCAAGAGACCCAGTACTTC. Translating gives CASSQGGGIQETQYF.

This clonotype was seen a handful of times. The J gene is TRBJ2-1, the V gene TRBV27; a weak D match, TRBD2 (7 bases). The CDR3 is 13 amino acids. Germline assignment: CDR1 MNHEY and CDR2 SMNVEV (reference sequence). V lost 9 bases, J lost 8 bases, and 17 bases lay in between. The CDR3 loop reads CASGGALGYEQFF. The CDR3 bases are TGTGCCAGTGGGGGGGCCCTAGGGTATGAGCAGTTCTTC.

In its sample, this clonotype was seen many times. The chain is built from TRBV6-2 or TRBV6-3 and TRBJ2-3, with D possibly matching TRBD1 (6 bases). The CDR3 covers 15 residues. Germline loops: CDR1 MNHEY, CDR2 SVGEGT. V lost 2 bases and J 9 bases, leaving 18 bases between the germline ends. CDR3 coding DNA: TGTGCCAGCAGTTACGAAGGGGGAACCCCAGGGACGCAGTATTTT. Translating it yields CASSYEGGTPGTQYF.

This clonotype was detected only a few times. The rearrangement joins TRBV4-2 to TRBJ2-4, with 8 bases identical to TRBD2. CDR3 length: 18 amino acids. The V gene end was trimmed by 0 bases and the J gene end by 2 bases; junction bases not matched to a gene: 9. Germline V lookup: CDR1 LGHNA, CDR2 YNFKEQ. CDR3 sequence reads: CASSQDGAGGLPKNIQYF. The CDR3 coding sequence is TGTGCCAGCAGCCAAGATGGGGCGGGGGGACTACCCAAAAACATTCAGTACTTC.

The rearrangement uses TRBV7-2 and TRBJ2-3, with 12 bases identical to TRBD2. The length of the CDR3 is 16 residues. CDR1 and CDR2 from the germline V gene are SGHTA and FQGNSA. V was clipped by 1 base and J by 4 bases; unmatched bases: 3. The CDR3 nucleotides are TGTGCCAGCAGCTTAGGCCCTAGCGGGGGGGCAGATACGCAGTATTTT. Translated: CASSLGPSGGADTQYF. Together with reference TRBV7-2 and TRBJ2-3, the CDR3 gives the full variable domain: GAGVSQSPSNKVTEKGKDVELRCDPISGHTALYWYRQSLGQGLEFLIYFQGNSAPDKSGLPSDRFSAERTGGSVSTLTIQRTQQEDSAVYLCASSLGPSGGADTQYFGPGTRLTVL.

V is TRBV29-1 and J is TRBJ1-1; D is undetermined. V was cut by 3 bases and J by 8 bases, with 10 bases left in between. There are 11 residues in the CDR3. Germline CDR1 and CDR2: SQVTM and ANQGSEA. CDR3 nucleotides: TGCAGCGTTGACCAGGCAAGAGAAGCTTTCTTT. Its protein is CSVDQAREAFF.

This clonotype was seen a few times. The rearrangement joins TRBV7-2 to TRBJ2-5, with 9 positions matching TRBD2. The CDR3 totals 14 residues. V lost 3 bases to trimming and J lost 5 bases; unmatched junction nucleotides: 4. Germline CDR1 is SGHTA and CDR2 is FQGNSA. CDR3 residues: CASSFGLATETQYF. As DNA, the CDR3 is TGTGCCAGCAGCTTCGGACTAGCGACGGAGACCCAGTACTTC. The full variable domain, completed using reference TRBV7-2 and TRBJ2-5, is GAGVSQSPSNKVTEKGKDVELRCDPISGHTALYWYRQSLGQGLEFLIYFQGNSAPDKSGLPSDRFSAERTGGSVSTLTIQRTQQEDSAVYLCASSFGLATETQYFGPGTRLLVL.

The chain couples TRBV7-9 to TRBJ2-2; TRBD2 agrees at 7 bases. The CDR3 has 16 residues. Trimming removed 0 bases from V and 4 bases from J; junction bases left unmatched: 5. Germline assignment: CDR1 SEHNR and CDR2 FQNEAQ (reference sequence). The CDR3 here is CASSLASGVGTGELFF. For the CDR3, the DNA is TGTGCCAGCAGCTTAGCGAGCGGGGTTGGCACCGGGGAGCTGTTTTTT.

This clonotype has only a few counts. CDR3 in DNA: TGTGCCAGCAGTTTAAGGTCGGGGACGGATCAGCCCCAGCATTTT. The encoded protein is CASSLRSGTDQPQHF. The chain is built from TRBV12-3 or TRBV12-4 and TRBJ1-5; the D gene is possibly TRBD1 (5 bases). CDR3 length equals 15 residues. With 2 bases removed from V and 5 bases from J, the gap between germline ends came to 13 bases.

This chain joins TRBV9 and TRBJ2-1; maybe TRBD2 (5 bases). The V and J ends lost 0 bases and 5 bases respectively, with 15 bases between them. This CDR3 comprises 16 residues. Per germline, CDR1 SGDLS and CDR2 YYNGEE. The CDR3 is CASSVERIRGNNEQFF. The CDR3 DNA reads TGTGCCAGCAGCGTAGAGAGGATCAGAGGGAACAATGAGCAGTTCTTC.

This clonotype was detected ten times or more. The chain uses TRBV7-9 and TRBJ1-1; no definite D call. V lost 1 base and J 6 bases, leaving 3 bases between the germline ends. CDR1 is SEHNR and CDR2 is FQNEAQ in the germline V gene (reference sequence). The CDR3 length is 11 residues. As DNA, the CDR3 is TGTGCCAGCAGCTTAGAATCTGAAGCTTTCTTT. Translated: CASSLESEAFF.

J is TRBJ2-1 and V is TRBV6-2 or TRBV6-3, with D tentatively TRBD1 (5 bases). V lost 2 bases and J 14 bases, leaving 13 bases between the germline ends. CDR3 length: 12 amino acids. Germline V CDR1 and CDR2: MNHEY, SVGEGT. This CDR3 is CASSYRRQSEFF. In nucleotides, the CDR3 is TGTGCCAGCAGTTACCGAAGACAGTCGGAGTTCTTC.

This clonotype has just a few counts. The J gene is TRBJ2-5, the V gene TRBV6-5, with 9 bases aligning to TRBD1. Germline CDR1 is MNHEY and CDR2 is SVGAGI. V shed 5 bases, J shed 7 bases, and the junction held 8 bases outside the gene matches. This CDR3 is 14 amino acids long. The CDR3 protein is CASSRTGVQGTQYF. CDR3 bases: TGTGCCAGCAGTCGGACAGGGGTTCAGGGGACCCAGTACTTC.

This clonotype was recorded a few times. This chain links TRBV29-1 with TRBJ2-1, with TRBD2 matching over 12 bases. Losses at the gene ends were 1 base for V and 2 bases for J; bases not matched to a gene: 9. The V gene's germline CDR1 is SQVTM and CDR2 ANQGSEA. The CDR3 is 18 amino acids. The CDR3 nucleotides are TGCAGCGTTGAAGGTAGCCGGACTAGCGGGGCTACCTACAATGAGCAGTTCTTC. Translation gives CSVEGSRTSGATYNEQFF.

In its sample, this clonotype was seen a few times. The rearrangement uses TRBV4-1 and TRBJ2-2; D is possibly TRBD1 (6 bases). The CDR3 sequence is 15 residues long. The V end lost 4 bases, the J end lost 0 bases, and 9 bases lay between the germline ends. In germline, CDR1 is MGHRA, CDR2 YSYEKL. The CDR3 sequence is CASSRGQSNTGELFF. The CDR3 DNA reads as TGCGCCAGCAGCCGCGGACAGTCGAACACCGGGGAGCTGTTTTTT.

The chain carries TRBV19 and TRBJ2-4; perhaps TRBD1 as D (6 bases). V gave up 8 bases and J gave up 4 bases, with 9 bases separating them. Germline V gene data show CDR1 as LNHDA and CDR2 as SQIVND (reference sequence). This CDR3 comprises 12 residues. The CDR3 is CASRTEKNIQYF. CDR3 nucleotides: TGTGCCAGTCGGACAGAAAAAAACATTCAGTACTTC.